This entry features one TCR beta chain sequence. It lacks a known antigen. There are no base qualities to consult, and no much larger clone falls within one base. The data were taken from a study of blood T cell repertoires in COVID-19 (dated by TCRdb to the early 2020s). For the wider study: Samples covering the acute and convalescent phases of COVID-19 were provided by collaborators in the United States, Italy and Spain. HLA class I and class II types, where available, came from metadata supplied by the sample provider rather than from assay-based typing. Deeply sampled blood TCRbeta repertoires from subjects exposed to, actively infected with, or recovered from COVID-19 were included in the dataset. The samples were drawn from two sources: the first 160 participants of the ongoing ImmuneRACE study, and 1,000 to 1,500 subjects contributed by 6 global collaborators. The material from the prospective study consisted of cDNA or gDNA derived from T cells, B-cell-depleted T cells, or PBMCs. Sample metadata almost always included a de-identified subject ID, COVID-19 status, age in years and sex. The repertoires were made available in a free public database intended to serve as a resource for research on the immune response to SARS-CoV-2. Points the paper makes about the study in general: The quantity of clinical and demographic metadata differed by source and by participant and was supplied without curation.

The immunoSEQ Assay, a bias-controlled multiplex PCR, was used to amplify TCRbeta CDR3 regions from genomic DNA. On the study's bioinformatics: The number of nucleated cells in each sample was estimated from the amplification of reference gene primers within the assay. Sequence reads were collapsed and filtered to measure the absolute abundance of every unique TCRbeta CDR3 rearrangement. Productive Simpson clonality was computed per sample as the square root of Simpson's diversity index over productive rearrangements. TCRdb limited this immuneACCESS table to in-frame rearrangements with V and J called. A share of clones is missing; checked studies link under half to unresolved V genes, and the rest is unexplained. V and J calls and clone size are given by that table; D and trimming were obtained from the DNA. This sample is represented by some 120,000 clones; around 81% of them were singletons. The ten most abundant clones make up 3.8% of the sample.

V and J are truncated by 2 bases and 7 bases respectively, leaving an intervening sequence of 5 bases. The CDR3, from cysteine to phenylalanine, totals 11 residues. CDR3 DNA is the only sequence kept; it has 33 bases, read in frame from the first base. The germline V gene supplies CDR1 SNHLY and CDR2 FYNNEI. Each collaborating institution followed its own protocols to collect whole blood in K2EDTA tubes. For TCRbeta analysis, collaborators shipped samples in one of three forms: frozen whole blood, isolated PBMCs, or DNA extracted from either of those sample types. The V gene is TRBV2 and the J gene is TRBJ1-2, with no reliable assignment of the D segment. Sequencing was done on a sample of peripheral blood. This receptor was obtained from a woman between 50 and 59 years old with acute or convalescent COVID-19. The DNA is TGTGCCAGCAGTGAAAGCGGTGGCTACACCTTC. This sequence encodes CASSESGGYTF.